This T cell receptor (beta chain) was recorded in a study of beta chain features in type 1 diabetes. Overall study results and limits: Moderate but significant shortening of TCRB CDR3s was recorded in all four CD4+ subsets from Type 1 diabetes patients.

This clone was observed many times. Its specificity is unknown. The germline CDR1 and CDR2 sequences are SGHTA and FQGTGA. Trimming removed 4 bases from V and 6 bases from J; junction bases left unmatched: 8. CDR3 length equals 15 residues. The study reverse transcribed the entire isolated RNA, so it sequenced expressed TCRB transcripts. Sequencing was performed with immunoSEQ multiplex PCR; in TCRdb, only in-frame clones are kept and a portion is missing. The data hold 140,000 to 150,000 clones, with about 12% observed a single time. Each donor gave one heparinised blood draw averaging around 0.12 L. The J gene is TRBJ2-4, the V gene TRBV7-3; 8 bases are shared with TRBD1. Sequences were obtained from central memory CD4+ T cells from blood. The sequence derives from a man younger than 35 with type 1 diabetes. The chain's CDR3 is CASSYNGQGTNIQYF. The CDR3 DNA is TGTGCCAGCAGCTATAACGGACAGGGTACAAACATTCAGTACTTC.